One TCR beta chain is described in this entry. This specimen belongs to a study of blood T cell repertoires in COVID-19. Whole-study context: Some COVID-19 samples were acute and others convalescent; all came from the United States, Italy and Spain. The cDNA or gDNA used as material had been derived from T cells, B-cell-depleted T cells, or PBMCs.

Looked up from germline, CDR1 is MRHNA and CDR2 is SNTAGT. Losses at the gene ends were 1 base for V and 3 bases for J; bases not matched to a gene: 15. The CDR3 totals 18 residues. In the original processing: Reference gene primer amplification gave nucleated cell count estimates. Sequencing was performed with immunoSEQ multiplex PCR; in TCRdb, only in-frame clones are kept and a portion is missing. V, J and clone size are taken as reported in that table, and D and trimming were inferred from the DNA itself. Of 130,000 or so clones listed, 80% to 85% are singletons. This rearrangement joins TRBV6-4 to TRBJ2-7, with TRBD2 matching 7 bases. This TCR was recovered from a man in his fifties or sixties with acute or convalescent COVID-19. Specimen: peripheral blood. CDR3 region: CASSDYKRGLAVCYEQYF. The DNA for the CDR3 is TGTGCCAGCAGTGACTATAAGAGGGGCCTAGCGGTATGCTACGAGCAGTACTTC.